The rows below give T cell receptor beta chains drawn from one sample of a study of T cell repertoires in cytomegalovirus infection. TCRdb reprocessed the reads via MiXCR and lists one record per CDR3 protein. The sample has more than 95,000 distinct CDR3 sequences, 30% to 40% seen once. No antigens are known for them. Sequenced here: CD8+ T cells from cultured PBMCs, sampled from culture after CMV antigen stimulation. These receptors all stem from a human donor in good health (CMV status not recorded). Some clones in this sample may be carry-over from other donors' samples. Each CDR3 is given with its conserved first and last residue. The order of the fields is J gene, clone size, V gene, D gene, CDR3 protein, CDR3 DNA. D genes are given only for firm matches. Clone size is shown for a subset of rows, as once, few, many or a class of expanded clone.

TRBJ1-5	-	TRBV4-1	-	CASSQDPPQPAVDNQPQHF	TGCGCCAGCAGCCAAGATCCCCCGCAGCCCGCCGTCGACAATCAGCCCCAGCATTTT
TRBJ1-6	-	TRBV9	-	CASSGPAMGAASPLHF	TGTGCCAGCAGCGGGCCAGCTATGGGGGCAGCTTCACCCCTCCACTTT
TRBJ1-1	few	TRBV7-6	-	CASSDMSTEAFF	TGTGCCAGCAGCGACATGAGCACTGAAGCTTTCTTT
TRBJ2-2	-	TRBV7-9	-	CASSLGILRVDTGELFF	TGTGCCAGCAGCCTAGGAATTCTGAGGGTGGACACCGGGGAGCTGTTTTTT
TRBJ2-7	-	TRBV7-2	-	CASSLNPLVRAYEQYF	TGTGCCAGCAGCTTAAACCCCCTGGTAAGGGCATACGAGCAGTACTTC
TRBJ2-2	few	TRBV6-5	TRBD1	CASSYSRQGAGELFF	TGTGCCAGCAGTTACTCGAGGCAGGGGGCCGGGGAGCTGTTTTTT
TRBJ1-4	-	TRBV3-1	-	CASREGRASPGLFF	TGTGCCAGCAGAGAGGGCAGGGCCTCACCAGGACTGTTTTTT
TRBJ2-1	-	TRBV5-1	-	CASSLEGAGDEQFF	TGCGCCAGCAGCTTGGAAGGGGCTGGGGATGAGCAGTTCTTC
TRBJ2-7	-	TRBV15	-	CATSRDRGGEQYF	TGTGCCACCAGCAGAGACAGGGGAGGCGAGCAGTACTTC
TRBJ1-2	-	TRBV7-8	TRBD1	CASSSGQPTTF	TGTGCCAGCAGCTCGGGACAGCCGACGACCTTC
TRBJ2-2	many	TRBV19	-	CASSIAGSGVGGELFF	TGTGCCAGTAGTATAGCAGGATCGGGGGTAGGCGGGGAGCTGTTTTTT
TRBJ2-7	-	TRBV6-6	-	CASSRGYEQYF	TGTGCCAGCAGCAGGGGCTACGAGCAGTACTTC
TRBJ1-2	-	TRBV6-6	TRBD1	CASSYTDRVHGYTF	TGTGCCAGCAGTTACACGGACAGGGTCCATGGCTACACCTTC
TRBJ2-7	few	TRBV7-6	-	CASSLAGGRGEQYF	TGTGCCAGCAGCTTAGCCGGGGGGCGAGGGGAGCAGTACTTC
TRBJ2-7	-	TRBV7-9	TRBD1	CASSGTGTGNPHEQYF	TGTGCCAGCAGCGGAACCGGGACAGGGAATCCCCACGAGCAGTACTTC
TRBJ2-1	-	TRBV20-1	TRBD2	CSGEGPYNEQFF	TGCAGTGGGGAGGGACCTTACAATGAGCAGTTCTTC
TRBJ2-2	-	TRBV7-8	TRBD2	CASSLGLAGTRTGELFF	TGTGCCAGCAGCTTGGGACTAGCGGGGACTCGGACCGGGGAGCTGTTTTTT